Listed here are 2 T cell receptor beta chains from one sample, sequenced in a study of T cell repertoires in cytomegalovirus infection. A single record per CDR3 protein comes from TCRdb applying MiXCR to the reads. The sample consists of approximately 700,000 distinct CDR3 sequences, approximately 40% of them appearing once. The material sequenced was PBMCs. Receptor source: a human donor in good health (CMV status not recorded). Some clones in this sample may be carry-over from other donors' samples.

V is TRBV28 and J is TRBJ2-3, with TRBD2 matching over 11 bases. This CDR3 comprises 18 residues. Germline V CDR1 and CDR2: MDHEN, SYDVKM. V trimming: 6 bases; J trimming: 4 bases; junction bases outside the gene matches: 15. CDR3 sequence reads: CASSTQMLAGGPPDTQYF. For the CDR3, the DNA is TGTGCCAGCAGCACCCAAATGTTAGCGGGAGGGCCTCCAGATACGCAGTATTTT.

V and J are TRBV14 and TRBJ1-4; no definite D call. Germline-derived CDR1 and CDR2 are SGHDN and FVKESK. V lost 2 bases, J lost 3 bases, and 10 bases lay in between. The CDR3 sequence is 15 residues long. In DNA, the CDR3 is TGTGCCAGCAGCCAACTCCCGGGCTCTAATGAAAAACTGTTTTTT. Residues: CASSQLPGSNEKLFF.